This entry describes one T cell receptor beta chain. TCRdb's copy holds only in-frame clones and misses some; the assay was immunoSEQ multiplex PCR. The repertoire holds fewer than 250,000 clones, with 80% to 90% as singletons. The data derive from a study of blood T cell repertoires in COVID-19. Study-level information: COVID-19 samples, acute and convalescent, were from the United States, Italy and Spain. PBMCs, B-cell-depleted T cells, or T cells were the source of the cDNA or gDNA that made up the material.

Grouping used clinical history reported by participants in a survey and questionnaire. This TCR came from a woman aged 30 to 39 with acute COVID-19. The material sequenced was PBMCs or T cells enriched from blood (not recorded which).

DNA for the CDR3: TGTGCCAGCGGGTCCCTAGCTAGTGTCACTGAAGCTTTCTTT. Translating it yields CASGSLASVTEAFF. The chain employs TRBV25-1 and TRBJ1-1; the D is unclear. Trimming took 8 bases from V and 4 from J, leaving 17 bases between them. Germline V gives CDR1 MGHDK, CDR2 SYGVNS. This CDR3 contains 14 residues.